A selection of T cell receptor beta chains follows, all from one sample in a study of blood T cell repertoires in COVID-19. Repertoires were generated with immunoSEQ multiplex PCR, while TCRdb's copy carries only in-frame clones and drops some. Of 55,000 to 85,000 clones in the sample, roughly four fifths were seen once. Sequencing was performed on peripheral blood. Receptors were obtained from a woman between 70 and 85 years old with acute or convalescent COVID-19. Both conserved end residues are trimmed from each CDR3. Fields, in order: J gene, V gene, D gene, CDR3 protein. The D gene is left open where the match is weak.

j_gene: TRBJ1-3
v_gene: TRBV29-1
d_gene: -
CDR3aa: SVENRAENTIY

j_gene: TRBJ2-5
v_gene: TRBV9
d_gene: TRBD1
CDR3aa: ASSYRDRQETQY

j_gene: TRBJ2-1
v_gene: TRBV4-1
d_gene: TRBD2
CDR3aa: ASSQGLREGGRGEQF

j_gene: TRBJ2-1
v_gene: TRBV6-2/TRBV6-3
d_gene: -
CDR3aa: ASSYRRSDGISSYNEQF

j_gene: TRBJ2-7
v_gene: TRBV7-2
d_gene: -
CDR3aa: ASSFRDEQY

j_gene: TRBJ1-1
v_gene: TRBV4-3
d_gene: -
CDR3aa: ASSLTGMNTEAF

j_gene: TRBJ2-5
v_gene: TRBV11-2
d_gene: TRBD2
CDR3aa: ASSPVGLAGGLETQY

j_gene: TRBJ2-1
v_gene: TRBV28
d_gene: -
CDR3aa: ASRAAGDYNEQF

j_gene: TRBJ1-5
v_gene: TRBV2
d_gene: -
CDR3aa: ASTQGSGNQPQH

j_gene: TRBJ2-2
v_gene: TRBV3-1/TRBV3-2
d_gene: -
CDR3aa: ASSQPGSATGELF

j_gene: TRBJ1-3
v_gene: TRBV29-1
d_gene: -
CDR3aa: SGLRSGNTIY

j_gene: TRBJ1-5
v_gene: TRBV27
d_gene: TRBD1
CDR3aa: ASSLSFMTGYSNQPQH

j_gene: TRBJ2-2
v_gene: TRBV11-2
d_gene: TRBD2
CDR3aa: ASSLRAGGQNTGELF

j_gene: TRBJ1-5
v_gene: TRBV7-2
d_gene: -
CDR3aa: ASSFLLGQGQPQH

j_gene: TRBJ1-6
v_gene: TRBV7-9
d_gene: TRBD1
CDR3aa: ASSPMDRGNSPLH

j_gene: TRBJ1-5
v_gene: TRBV4-1
d_gene: -
CDR3aa: ASSQVEDSNQPQH

j_gene: TRBJ1-2
v_gene: TRBV30
d_gene: -
CDR3aa: AWHASGGNYGYT

j_gene: TRBJ2-5
v_gene: TRBV30
d_gene: TRBD1
CDR3aa: AWRKQGTETQY

j_gene: TRBJ1-5
v_gene: TRBV30
d_gene: -
CDR3aa: AWSAQGGGQPQH

j_gene: TRBJ2-7
v_gene: TRBV7-8
d_gene: -
CDR3aa: ASSPQYEQY

j_gene: TRBJ1-2
v_gene: TRBV14
d_gene: TRBD1
CDR3aa: ASSQGARDRGFGYT

j_gene: TRBJ1-2
v_gene: TRBV19
d_gene: -
CDR3aa: ASSRGGTNYGYT

j_gene: TRBJ1-3
v_gene: TRBV9
d_gene: -
CDR3aa: ASSVQGTGNTIY

j_gene: TRBJ2-3
v_gene: TRBV29-1
d_gene: -
CDR3aa: SVGEGSDTQY

j_gene: TRBJ2-3
v_gene: TRBV25-1
d_gene: -
CDR3aa: ASSELGGGIADTQY

j_gene: TRBJ1-5
v_gene: TRBV9
d_gene: TRBD1
CDR3aa: ASSGGTGGSGQPQH

j_gene: TRBJ1-3
v_gene: TRBV7-2
d_gene: -
CDR3aa: ASSLPGVENTIY

j_gene: TRBJ1-1
v_gene: TRBV6-6
d_gene: -
CDR3aa: ASSYSNPGAF

j_gene: TRBJ2-2
v_gene: TRBV2
d_gene: TRBD1
CDR3aa: AVGGQGTGELF

j_gene: TRBJ2-1
v_gene: TRBV5-4
d_gene: -
CDR3aa: ASSPNSYNEQF

j_gene: TRBJ1-2
v_gene: TRBV7-9
d_gene: -
CDR3aa: ASSLAGAGYT

j_gene: TRBJ2-7
v_gene: TRBV5-1
d_gene: TRBD1
CDR3aa: ASSLDGQGAVEQY

j_gene: TRBJ1-2
v_gene: TRBV14
d_gene: -
CDR3aa: ASSQGAAGYGYT

j_gene: TRBJ2-2
v_gene: TRBV5-1
d_gene: -
CDR3aa: ASRLGGPGELF

j_gene: TRBJ2-7
v_gene: TRBV19
d_gene: TRBD2
CDR3aa: ASSLIVSGGSPEQY

j_gene: TRBJ1-5
v_gene: TRBV28
d_gene: TRBD1
CDR3aa: ASRSGTGLVTQPQH

j_gene: TRBJ2-5
v_gene: TRBV15
d_gene: -
CDR3aa: ATSRDRPAWGVPGTQY

j_gene: TRBJ1-3
v_gene: TRBV15
d_gene: TRBD1
CDR3aa: ATRPGGPSGNTIY

j_gene: TRBJ1-6
v_gene: TRBV19
d_gene: -
CDR3aa: ASSSRQNNSPLH

j_gene: TRBJ1-2
v_gene: TRBV21-1
d_gene: -
CDR3aa: ASGGRQGAMAYGYT

j_gene: TRBJ2-1
v_gene: TRBV5-1
d_gene: TRBD2
CDR3aa: ASSPGLAGGGWRYNEQF